This TCR beta chain was documented in a study of blood T cell repertoires in COVID-19. Background on the study: Sites across the United States, Italy and Spain contributed samples from acute and convalescent COVID-19. PBMCs, B-cell-depleted T cells, or T cells were the source of the cDNA or gDNA that made up the material.

Original data processing: Estimates of nucleated cell counts were drawn from the amplification of reference gene primers. This table comes from immunoSEQ multiplex PCR, and its TCRdb copy is limited to in-frame clones, with some not included. From that table come the V and J calls and clone size; the DNA was used to work out D and trimming. The sample carries just over 150,000 clones, about 79% recorded once. Germline loops: CDR1 MNHEY, CDR2 SMNVEV (reference sequence). V was clipped by 6 bases and J by 0 bases, with 20 bases between them. CDR3 length: 18 amino acids. This chain connects TRBV27 to TRBJ2-2; perhaps TRBD2 as D (5 bases). The sequence was obtained from a woman aged 45 to 65 with acute or convalescent COVID-19. Input material: peripheral blood. CDR3 protein: CASSRLSRETPNTGELFF. The CDR3 DNA is TGTGCCAGCAGCCGGTTAAGTAGGGAGACGCCGAACACCGGGGAGCTGTTTTTT.